One sample yielded the 9 T cell receptor beta chains listed below, sequenced in a study of T cells in Graves' hyperthyroidism and ophthalmopathy (dated by TCRdb to the late 2010s). Library prep was done by multiplex PCR. For sequencing, an Illumina HiSeq 2000 was employed. The TCR beta CDR3 regions were amplified from RNA transcripts. For the first round of RT-PCR on the TCR CDR3, the HTBI primer set was used together with the Qiagen OneStep RT-PCR kit. The raw public reads went through TCRdb reprocessing: fastp at Q25, MiXCR clone calling, in-frame beta chains kept. Rows are combined by CDR3 protein, so each entry shows the most common genes and DNA. This sample holds roughly 840,000 distinct CDR3 sequences; over 35% were observed only once. Of the sample, around 9.3% is held by the ten largest clones. The specimen sequenced was blood. These receptors all stem from a man between 18 and 29 years old with Graves' hyperthyroidism.

In this sample, this clonotype turned up many times. The J gene is TRBJ1-5, the V gene TRBV2; tentatively, D is TRBD1 (5 bases). The CDR3 length is 16 residues. Deletions cut 3 bases from V and 2 bases from J, with 14 bases between. Germline V lookup: CDR1 SNHLY, CDR2 FYNNEI. CDR3 sequence reads: CASSDRAGRGNQPQHF. CDR3 DNA sequence: TGTGCCAGCAGTGACAGGGCCGGACGGGGCAATCAGCCCCAGCATTTT.

This clonotype was observed a single time. The junction and the germline gene differ at one end; a read error may be behind it. V and J are TRBV5-5 and TRBJ2-6; no clear D. CDR3 length: 16 amino acids. The germline gives CDR1 SGHKS, CDR2 YYEKEE (reference sequence). The CDR3 bases are TGCGCCAGCAGCTTGGAACAGTTCTCTGGGGCCAACGTCCTGACTTTC. Residues: CASSLEQFSGANVLTF.

The chain has TRBV29-1 and TRBJ2-5; D perhaps matches TRBD2 (5 bases). The CDR3 has 12 residues. CDR1 SQVTM and CDR2 ANQGSEA come from the germline V gene. Trimming removed 4 bases at V and 5 bases at J, with 11 bases between. DNA of the CDR3: TGCAGCGTTGGTGAGGGATGGGAGACCCAGTACTTC. The encoded protein is CSVGEGWETQYF. Variable domain in full (rest from reference TRBV29-1 and TRBJ2-5): SAVISQKPSRDICQRGTSLTIQCQVDSQVTMMFWYRQQPGQSLTLIATANQGSEATYESGFVIDKFPISRPNLTFSTLTVSNMSPEDSSIYLCSVGEGWETQYFGPGTRLLVL.

The rearrangement uses TRBV12-3 or TRBV12-4 and TRBJ2-5; 7 bases line up with TRBD1. The CDR3 runs to 15 residues. With 5 bases clipped from V and 5 bases from J, the junction kept 11 bases outside the gene matches. CDR3 nucleotide sequence: TGTGCCAGCAGTCAAACAGGGGCTAGGGGGGAGACCCAGTACTTC. It codes for CASSQTGARGETQYF.

Many counts were recorded for this clonotype. The J gene is TRBJ1-1, the V gene TRBV29-1; TRBD1 aligns across 8 bases. After removal of 4 bases from V and 0 bases from J, the junction contained 4 bases not matched to a gene. The germline V gene has CDR1 SQVTM and CDR2 ANQGSEA. The CDR3 runs to 14 residues. The CDR3 DNA reads TGCAGCGTTGCCTGGACAGGGCTGAACACTGAAGCTTTCTTT. Amino acids: CSVAWTGLNTEAFF.

The chain joins TRBV20-1 to TRBJ1-6; TRBD1 agrees at 7 bases. This CDR3 has 16 amino acids. Trimming at V came to 3 bases and at J to 6 bases, leaving 11 bases not matched to a gene. Germline CDR1 and CDR2: DFQATT and SNEGSKA (reference sequence). The CDR3: CSARPAGTAPNSPLHF. CDR3 DNA: TGCAGTGCTAGGCCAGCGGGGACAGCCCCTAATTCACCCCTCCACTTT.

At least ten counts were recorded for this clonotype. The rearrangement links TRBV10-3 to TRBJ2-7; D perhaps matches TRBD1 (5 bases). The CDR3 totals 13 residues. CDR1 and CDR2 (germline): ENHRY, SYGVKD. Trimming took off 2 bases at V and 5 bases at J, with 10 bases between the two ends. The CDR3 DNA follows: TGTGCCATCAGTGAGGACAGTTACCACGAGCAGTACTTC. It is translated as CAISEDSYHEQYF.

With respect to this clonotype: A much more abundant neighbour one base away suggests this may be a read error. The J gene is TRBJ1-1, the V gene TRBV4-1, with D uncertain. This CDR3 comprises 12 residues. Trimming pared 2 bases from V and 9 bases from J, leaving 10 bases between. CDR1 is MGHRA, CDR2 YSYEKL, per germline. For the CDR3, the DNA is TGCGCCAGCAGCCAACCTGTCGGTAAAGCTTTCTTT. Its translation: CASSQPVGKAFF.

This clonotype was picked up a small number of times. V usage is TRBV29-1 and J usage is TRBJ1-2; D is unresolved. CDR3 length: 13 residues. The germline V and J ends were trimmed by 4 bases and 7 bases, with 16 bases remaining between them. CDR1 is SQVTM, CDR2 ANQGSEA, per germline. The CDR3, as DNA: TGCAGCGTTGGGGAGGGAGTCGGTGGTGGCTACACCTTC. Amino acid sequence: CSVGEGVGGGYTF. The full variable domain, rest sourced from reference TRBV29-1 and TRBJ1-2, is SAVISQKPSRDICQRGTSLTIQCQVDSQVTMMFWYRQQPGQSLTLIATANQGSEATYESGFVIDKFPISRPNLTFSTLTVSNMSPEDSSIYLCSVGEGVGGGYTFGSGTRLTVV.